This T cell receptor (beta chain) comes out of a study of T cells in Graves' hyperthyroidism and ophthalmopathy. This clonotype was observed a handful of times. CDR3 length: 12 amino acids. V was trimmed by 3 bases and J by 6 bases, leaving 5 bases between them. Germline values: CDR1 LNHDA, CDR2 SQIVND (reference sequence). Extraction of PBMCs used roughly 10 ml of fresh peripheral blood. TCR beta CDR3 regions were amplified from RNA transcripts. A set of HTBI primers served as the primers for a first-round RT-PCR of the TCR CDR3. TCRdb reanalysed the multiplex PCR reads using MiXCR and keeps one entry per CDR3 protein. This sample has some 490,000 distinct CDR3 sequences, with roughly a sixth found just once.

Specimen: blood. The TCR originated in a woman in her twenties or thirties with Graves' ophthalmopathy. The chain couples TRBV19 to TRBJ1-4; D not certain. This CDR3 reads CASSIGDEKLFF. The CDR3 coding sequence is TGTGCCAGTAGTATTGGAGATGAAAAACTGTTTTTT.